The 21 T cell receptor beta chains presented below share a single source sample, sequenced in a study of cytomegalovirus exposure and HLA in healthy donors. Primers for the PCR totalled 60 Vbeta and 13 Jbeta. Sequenced by immunoSEQ multiplex PCR; TCRdb stores in-frame clones only, minus some. This repertoire shows some 210,000 clones, 70% to 85% found once; its top ten account for over 3.5%. The sample was PBMCs. The source is a male donor in good health and CMV-seronegative.

This clone was recorded only once. The chain employs TRBV11-3 and TRBJ2-3; D is perhaps TRBD1 (6 bases). Trimming stripped 5 bases from V and 4 bases from J, with 13 bases between. The CDR3 runs to 14 residues. Germline CDR1 is SGHNT and CDR2 is YENEEA. CDR3 coding DNA: TGTGCCAGCAGCGCCACGGCAGGGGCAGATACGCAGTATTTT. It translates to CASSATAGADTQYF.

The chain is built from TRBV9 and TRBJ1-3; D is uncertain. V lost 5 bases, J lost 2 bases, and 14 bases lay in between. Germline CDR1 reads SGDLS; CDR2 reads YYNGEE. The CDR3 covers 15 residues. The CDR3 loop reads CASSRGRGPGNTIYF. The CDR3 DNA sequence: TGTGCCAGCAGTCGAGGGCGAGGGCCTGGAAACACCATATATTTT.

There are many counts of this clone. The chain couples TRBV6-4 to TRBJ2-2; the D gene is possibly TRBD2 (6 bases). V was shortened by 8 bases and J by 3 bases, with 10 bases between the two germline ends. Germline V CDR1 and CDR2: MRHNA, SNTAGT. CDR3 length: 13 amino acids. The DNA of the CDR3 is TGTGCCAGCGGAACGGGGGACACCGGGGAGCTGTTTTTT. Its protein is CASGTGDTGELFF.

This clone was counted a single time. This chain uses TRBV10-3 with TRBJ2-7, with D possibly TRBD1 on 6 matching bases. The germline CDR1 and CDR2 sequences are ENHRY and SYGVKD. The V end lost 11 bases, the J end lost 0 bases, and 14 bases lay between the germline ends. This CDR3 is built from 13 residues. The DNA for the CDR3 is TGTGCCTCGCCGGACAGTATCTCCTACGAGCAGTACTTC. It yields the protein CASPDSISYEQYF.

The chain is built from TRBV7-8 and TRBJ1-3; weak D call: TRBD1 (6 bases). With 5 bases removed from V and 8 bases from J, the gap between germline ends came to 16 bases. Germline V gene sequence: CDR1 SGHVS, CDR2 FQNEAQ. The CDR3 loop spans 14 amino acids. The CDR3 sequence is CASSGQVHRDTIYF. The CDR3 nucleotides read TGTGCCAGCAGCGGGCAAGTCCACAGGGACACCATATATTTT.

V and J are TRBV7-3 and TRBJ2-1, with 9 bases lining up with TRBD2. The CDR3 spans 17 residues. Trimming took 5 bases from V and 7 from J; bases not matched to a gene: 15. Germline V gene sequence: CDR1 SGHTA, CDR2 FQGTGA. In DNA form, the CDR3 reads TGTGCCAGCAGCCGACCAGGGGGTAGCGGGAGTTTTAATGAGCAGTTCTTC. Its translation: CASSRPGGSGSFNEQFF.

The chain is built from TRBV30 and TRBJ2-7; D not resolved. V was trimmed by 2 bases and J by 0 bases, leaving 14 bases between them. The CDR3 consists of 15 residues. Germline assignment: CDR1 GTSNPN and CDR2 SVGIG (reference sequence). The CDR3 is CAWSSQPPSSYEQYF. The CDR3 DNA is TGTGCCTGGAGTTCCCAACCGCCCAGCTCCTACGAGCAGTACTTC.

This clone was observed once. The CDR3 DNA follows: TGTGCCAGCAGCCACCCGGGGGAGGAGCAGTACTTC. Protein product: CASSHPGEEQYF. The V call is TRBV4-2, the J call TRBJ2-7, with a weak D call TRBD2 (6 bases). Trimming shortened V by 3 bases and J by 7 bases, and 10 bases separated the two germline ends. The length of the CDR3 is 12 residues. The germline gives CDR1 LGHNA, CDR2 YNFKEQ.

This clone has just a few counts. The chain employs TRBV6-5 and TRBJ2-7, with 8 bases matching TRBD2. This CDR3 spans 15 amino acids. J lost 2 bases, V lost 6 bases, and 9 bases had no gene match. Germline loops: CDR1 MNHEY, CDR2 SVGAGI. The chain's CDR3 is CASSPRLASTYEQYF. CDR3 DNA sequence: TGTGCCAGCAGCCCCCGACTAGCGAGCACCTACGAGCAGTACTTC.

The V and J genes are TRBV7-7 and TRBJ1-6; D call uncertain. V was cut by 5 bases and J by 7 bases, with 9 bases left in between. Germline V gene sequence: CDR1 SSHAT, CDR2 FNYEAQ (reference sequence). The CDR3 contains 13 residues. The CDR3 DNA sequence: TGTGCCAGCAGCCTCGCGGAGAATTCACCCCTCCACTTT. It encodes CASSLAENSPLHF.

The chain combines TRBV6-5 with TRBJ1-5; 7 bases map to TRBD1. Losses at the gene ends were 6 bases for V and 2 bases for J; bases not matched to a gene: 1. The CDR3 sequence is 13 residues long. Germline-derived CDR1 and CDR2 are MNHEY and SVGAGI. The CDR3 reads CASRDRRNQPQHF. CDR3 nucleotides: TGTGCCAGCAGGGACAGGCGCAATCAGCCCCAGCATTTT.

This chain uses TRBV5-4 with TRBJ2-7, with D perhaps matching TRBD2 (7 bases). Germline V gene lookup returns CDR1 SGHNT and CDR2 YYREEE (reference sequence). This CDR3 comprises 14 residues. V was shortened by 4 bases and J by 5 bases, with 16 bases between the two germline ends. CDR3 DNA: TGTGCCAGCAGCGAGGGGGGGGTTAGGAACGAGCAGTACTTC. This codes for CASSEGGVRNEQYF. The whole variable domain, filled in from reference TRBV5-4 and TRBJ2-7, reads ETGVTQSPTHLIKTRGQQVTLRCSSQSGHNTVSWYQQALGQGPQFIFQYYREEENGRGNFPPRFSGLQFPNYSSELNVNALELDDSALYLCASSEGGVRNEQYFGPGTRLTVT.

The V gene is TRBV14, the J gene TRBJ2-2; TRBD2 is a possible D gene (5 bases). The CDR3 has 16 amino acids. The V end lost 0 bases, the J end lost 7 bases, and 15 bases lay between the germline ends. Per the germline V gene, CDR1 is SGHDN and CDR2 is FVKESK. The CDR3 region is CASSQDLATSGGELFF. The CDR3 coding sequence is TGTGCCAGCAGCCAAGATCTGGCTACCAGCGGCGGGGAGCTGTTTTTT.

This chain uses TRBV19 with TRBJ1-1, with 8 bases identical to TRBD1. CDR3 size: 16 residues. V lost 4 bases and J lost 1; bases outside the gene matches: 8. Germline V gives CDR1 LNHDA, CDR2 SQIVND (reference sequence). In DNA, the CDR3 is TGTGCCAGTAGTACCTCAGGGGGCGCGGCGAACACTGAAGCTTTCTTT. Protein product: CASSTSGGAANTEAFF.

A word on this clone: The junction differs from germline at one of its ends, possibly a read error. The chain recombines TRBV7-9 with TRBJ2-5; no clear D. CDR1 is SEHNR and CDR2 is FQNEAQ in the germline V gene (reference sequence). The CDR3 extends over 12 amino acids. In DNA form, the CDR3 reads TGTTCCAGCAGCTACTGGCAAGAGACCCAGTACTTC. Residues: CSSSYWQETQYF.

The chain carries TRBV7-3 and TRBJ2-1; 9 positions match TRBD2. CDR1 is SGHTA and CDR2 is FQGTGA in the germline V gene. With V trimmed by 0 bases and J by 9 bases, 6 bases remained unmatched. The CDR3 runs to 15 residues. CDR3 DNA sequence: TGTGCCAGCAGCTTAACAGGTAGCGGGAGCGTTGAGCAGTTCTTC. As protein: CASSLTGSGSVEQFF.

This clone was detected only a few times. J is TRBJ2-2 and V is TRBV6-5, with 10 bases fitting TRBD2. Per the germline V gene, CDR1 is MNHEY and CDR2 is SVGAGI. The ends lost 5 bases at V and 4 bases at J; junction bases unmatched: 4. The CDR3 is 15 amino acids. The chain's CDR3 is CASSPRTSGTGELFF. The CDR3 bases are TGTGCCAGCAGTCCCCGGACTAGCGGCACCGGGGAGCTGTTTTTT.

The CDR3, as DNA: TGTGCCAGTAGTAGCCCGCTCCCCGGACAGAGCTATAGCAATCAGCCCCAGCATTTT. Translated, it gives CASSSPLPGQSYSNQPQHF. This sequence joins TRBV19 and TRBJ1-5, with D possibly being TRBD1 (6 bases). The CDR3 sequence is 19 residues long. The V gene's germline CDR1 is LNHDA and CDR2 SQIVND (reference sequence). Trimming stripped 4 bases from V and 0 bases from J, with 22 bases between.

The chain employs TRBV5-1 and TRBJ2-7, with 12 bases aligning to TRBD2. The CDR3 sequence is 16 residues long. The V and J ends lost 2 bases and 5 bases, in that order; junction bases with no gene match: 8. Germline lookup yields CDR1 SGHRS and CDR2 YFSETQ. The CDR3 DNA reads as TGCGCCAGCAGCTTCCTGACTAGCGGGAGCAACAACGAGCAGTACTTC. Translating it yields CASSFLTSGSNNEQYF.

The chain uses TRBV19 and TRBJ1-2; 9 bases align to TRBD1. Looked up from germline, CDR1 is LNHDA and CDR2 is SQIVND (reference sequence). The CDR3 covers 15 residues. Trimming removed 4 bases from V and 4 bases from J; junction bases left unmatched: 7. DNA of the CDR3: TGTGCCAGTAGTACCCCCGGGACAGGGACCTATGGCTACACCTTC. Translating it yields CASSTPGTGTYGYTF.

This clone has just one count. Its ends do not fully match the called genes, so a read error is possible. Here the CDR3 DNA reads TGTTCCAGCAGCTTAGAGCAGGGCTCCTACAATGAGCAGTTCTTC. This codes for CSSSLEQGSYNEQFF. The V call is TRBV7-9, the J call TRBJ2-1; maybe TRBD1 (5 bases). The CDR3 contains 15 residues. The V gene's germline CDR1 is SEHNR and CDR2 FQNEAQ (reference sequence).